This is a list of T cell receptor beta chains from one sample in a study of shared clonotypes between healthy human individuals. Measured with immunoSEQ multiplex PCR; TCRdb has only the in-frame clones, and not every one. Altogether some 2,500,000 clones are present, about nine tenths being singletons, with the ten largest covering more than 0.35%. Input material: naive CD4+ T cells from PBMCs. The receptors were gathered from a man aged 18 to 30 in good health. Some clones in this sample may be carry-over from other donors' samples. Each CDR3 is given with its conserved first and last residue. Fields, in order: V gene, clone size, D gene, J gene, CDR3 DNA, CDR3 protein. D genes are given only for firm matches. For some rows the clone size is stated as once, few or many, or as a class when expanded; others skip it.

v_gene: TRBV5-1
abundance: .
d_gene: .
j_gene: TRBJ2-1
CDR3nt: TGCGCCAGCAGCTTCAGAGATAGCTCCTACAATGAGCAGTTCTTC
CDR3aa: CASSFRDSSYNEQFF

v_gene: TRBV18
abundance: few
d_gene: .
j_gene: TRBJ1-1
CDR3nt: TGTGCCAGCTCACGGGCAGGGGTGGACACTGAAGCTTTCTTT
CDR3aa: CASSRAGVDTEAFF

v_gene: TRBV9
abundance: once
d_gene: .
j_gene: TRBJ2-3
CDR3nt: TGTGCCAGCAGCCCTAGCACAGATACGCAGTATTTT
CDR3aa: CASSPSTDTQYF

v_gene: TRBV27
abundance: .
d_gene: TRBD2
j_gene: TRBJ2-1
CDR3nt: TGTGCCAGCCTCCACCTAGCGGGAGGCACCTCCTACAATGAGCAGTTCTTC
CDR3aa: CASLHLAGGTSYNEQFF

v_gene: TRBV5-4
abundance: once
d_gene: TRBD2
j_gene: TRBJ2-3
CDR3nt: TGTGCCAGCAGCTTGCGACTAGCGGGACGCACAGATACGCAGTATTTT
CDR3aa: CASSLRLAGRTDTQYF

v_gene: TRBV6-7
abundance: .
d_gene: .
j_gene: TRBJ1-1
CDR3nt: TGTGCCAGCAGTTACGGGAGCGCAGGGACGGACACTGAAGCTTTCTTT
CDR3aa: CASSYGSAGTDTEAFF

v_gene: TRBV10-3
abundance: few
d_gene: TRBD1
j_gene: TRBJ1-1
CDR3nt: TGTGCCATCAGCCCGGGACAGAGATTGAACACTGAAGCTTTCTTT
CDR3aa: CAISPGQRLNTEAFF

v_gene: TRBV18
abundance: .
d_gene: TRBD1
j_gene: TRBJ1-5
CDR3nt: TGTGCCAGCTCATCCGGACAGGTAGGGACAAATCAGCCCCAGCATTTT
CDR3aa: CASSSGQVGTNQPQHF

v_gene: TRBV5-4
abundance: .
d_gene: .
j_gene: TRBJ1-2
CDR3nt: TGTGCCAGCAGACTAACAGGCCGGTATGGCTACACCTTC
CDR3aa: CASRLTGRYGYTF

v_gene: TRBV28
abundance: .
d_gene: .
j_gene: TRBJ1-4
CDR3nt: TGTGCCAGCAGGAGTGGGGGCCCTAATGAAAAACTGTTTTTT
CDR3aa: CASRSGGPNEKLFF

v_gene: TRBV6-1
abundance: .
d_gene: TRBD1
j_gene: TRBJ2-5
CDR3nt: TGTGCCAGCAGTCCGCGGACAGGGACAGAGACCCAGTACTTC
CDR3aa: CASSPRTGTETQYF

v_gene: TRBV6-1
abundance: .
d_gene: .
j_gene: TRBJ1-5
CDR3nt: TGTGCCAGCAGTGAAGCGAGGGTCAAAACCTATCAGCCCCAGCATTTT
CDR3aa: CASSEARVKTYQPQHF